Below are 16 T cell receptor beta chains sequenced from a single sample in a study of blood T cell repertoires in COVID-19. Using immunoSEQ multiplex PCR, the repertoire was profiled, and TCRdb retains in-frame clones only, with some absent. The sample includes about 240,000 clones, 85% of them seen just once. The sample comprised peripheral blood. These TCRs come from a man between 50 and 59 years old with COVID-19, enrolled during active disease.

J is TRBJ1-6 and V is TRBV30, with 7 bases identical to TRBD1. The length of the CDR3 is 15 residues. V gave up 4 bases and J gave up 6 bases; unmatched junction bases: 9. Per the germline V gene, CDR1 is GTSNPN and CDR2 is SVGIG (reference sequence). DNA for the CDR3: TGTGCCTGGACGGGACAGTTGGGAGGTAATTCACCCCTCCACTTT. Its translation: CAWTGQLGGNSPLHF.

The genes are TRBV9 and TRBJ1-3; 9 positions match TRBD1. CDR1 is SGDLS, CDR2 YYNGEE, per germline. The CDR3 is 17 residues long. V trimming: 6 bases; J trimming: 3 bases; junction bases outside the gene matches: 13. The CDR3 spells CASTNSQGAKGGNTIYF. The CDR3, as DNA: TGTGCCAGCACCAACTCACAGGGGGCTAAAGGTGGAAACACCATATATTTT.

V and J are TRBV7-9 and TRBJ2-5; TRBD2 is a possible D gene (5 bases). V lost 5 bases to trimming and J lost 4 bases, with 11 bases between them. Germline CDR1 and CDR2: SEHNR and FQNEAQ (reference sequence). This CDR3 has 13 amino acids. The CDR3 coding sequence is TGTGCCAGCAGCCCCAAGGGAGCAGAGACCCAGTACTTC. It is translated as CASSPKGAETQYF.

The chain joins TRBV7-3 to TRBJ2-3, with 10 bases lining up with TRBD2. This CDR3 has 17 amino acids. The V gene end was trimmed by 5 bases and the J gene end by 5 bases; junction bases not matched to a gene: 13. Germline V gene lookup returns CDR1 SGHTA and CDR2 FQGTGA. In nucleotides, the CDR3 is TGTGCCAGCAGCCCAATTCCCCTAGCGGGGGTAATAGATACGCAGTATTTT. Its protein is CASSPIPLAGVIDTQYF.

This clone was recorded a few times. The gene calls are TRBV14 and TRBJ1-3, with TRBD1 identical over 8 bases. V was pared by 1 base and J by 4 bases, with 3 bases of the junction left unmatched. CDR3 size: 15 residues. Germline V gives CDR1 SGHDN, CDR2 FVKESK. CDR3 protein: CASSQVPGGGNTIYF. The CDR3, as DNA: TGTGCCAGCAGCCAAGTACCAGGGGGCGGAAACACCATATATTTT.

The chain couples TRBV10-3 to TRBJ1-6; possibly TRBD1 for D (5 bases). The CDR3 totals 15 residues. Germline lookup yields CDR1 ENHRY and CDR2 SYGVKD. V was pared by 7 bases and J by 5 bases, with 15 bases between. In DNA, the CDR3 is TGTGCCATCAAACTGAACGGAGGGGATAATTCACCCCTCCACTTT. It is translated as CAIKLNGGDNSPLHF.

The chain's CDR3 is CASSFYPRDRVGQPQHF. CDR3 coding DNA: TGTGCCAGTAGTTTCTACCCCCGGGACAGGGTAGGGCAGCCCCAGCATTTT. The chain combines TRBV19 with TRBJ1-5; TRBD1 matches at 9 bases. V was clipped by 5 bases and J by 7 bases; unmatched bases: 15. This CDR3 comprises 17 residues. Germline-derived CDR1 and CDR2 are LNHDA and SQIVND (reference sequence).

This rearrangement joins TRBV4-2 to TRBJ1-6; D is unresolved. Germline assignment: CDR1 LGHNA and CDR2 YNFKEQ. Trimming took off 0 bases at V and 10 bases at J, with 10 bases between the two ends. The CDR3 length is 14 residues. Here the CDR3 reads CASSQDERRSPLHF. The CDR3 DNA follows: TGTGCCAGCAGCCAAGATGAGAGGCGCTCACCCCTCCACTTT.

The rearrangement uses TRBV12-3 or TRBV12-4 and TRBJ2-7; possibly TRBD1 for D (5 bases). The CDR3 consists of 13 residues. V was shortened by 6 bases and J by 2 bases, with 11 bases between the two germline ends. CDR3 residues: CASRDTLTYEQYF. The CDR3 region has the DNA TGTGCCAGCAGGGACACTTTAACCTACGAGCAGTACTTC.

The chain is built from TRBV7-9 and TRBJ1-4; 12 bases match TRBD1. This CDR3 has 18 residues. The germline CDR1 and CDR2 sequences are SEHNR and FQNEAQ (reference sequence). The ends lost 5 bases at V and 8 bases at J; junction bases unmatched: 15. The CDR3, as DNA: TGTGCCAGCAGCCCACCGCCGGGACAGGGGGCTTTAGCCGAAAAACTGTTTTTT. The encoded protein is CASSPPPGQGALAEKLFF.

The genes are TRBV21-1 and TRBJ1-1. TRBV21-1 is designated a pseudogene. This CDR3 comprises 14 residues. CDR3 region: CAGLFRRGNTEAFF. In DNA, the CDR3 is TGTGCCGGACTGTTTCGACGAGGAAACACTGAAGCTTTCTTT.

Only one count was recorded for this clone. V and J are TRBV4-2 and TRBJ1-5, with D unresolved. CDR3 size: 14 residues. V lost 3 bases and J lost 4, with 10 bases in between. Germline values: CDR1 LGHNA, CDR2 YNFKEQ. CDR3 sequence reads: CASSHSPGNQPQHF. The CDR3 nucleotides read TGTGCCAGCAGCCACAGCCCGGGGAATCAGCCCCAGCATTTT.

The chain couples TRBV4-2 to TRBJ1-1, with D possibly being TRBD1 (6 bases). Germline lookup yields CDR1 LGHNA and CDR2 YNFKEQ. The V end lost 0 bases, the J end lost 0 bases, and 8 bases lay between the germline ends. The CDR3 runs 15 residues. Here the CDR3 DNA reads TGTGCCAGCAGCCAAGATCGGACAGTGAACACTGAAGCTTTCTTT. This gives the protein CASSQDRTVNTEAFF.

A few counts support this clone. The V gene is TRBV20-1, the J gene TRBJ1-1; possibly TRBD1 for D (5 bases). V was pared by 6 bases and J by 4 bases, with 9 bases between. CDR1 and CDR2 from the germline V gene are DFQATT and SNEGSKA (reference sequence). This CDR3 is 11 amino acids long. The chain's CDR3 is CSAPRGTEAFF. CDR3 coding DNA: TGCAGTGCACCAAGGGGCACTGAAGCTTTCTTT.

The chain couples TRBV5-6 to TRBJ1-2, with D perhaps TRBD1 (5 bases). The V and J ends lost 1 base and 8 bases respectively, with 9 bases between them. CDR1 and CDR2 from the germline V gene are SGHDT and YYEEEE. The CDR3 contains 12 residues. CDR3: CASSLTRQGYTF. The CDR3, as DNA: TGTGCCAGCAGCTTGACGCGACAGGGCTACACCTTC.

The V and J genes are TRBV28 and TRBJ2-3; 11 bases line up with TRBD1. In germline, CDR1 is MDHEN, CDR2 SYDVKM. CDR3 length: 14 amino acids. The V segment lost 6 bases and the J segment 7 bases; nucleotides outside the gene matches: 6. In DNA, the CDR3 is TGTGCCAGCAGCCGGGACAGGGGGATGAATACGCAGTATTTT. Translation gives CASSRDRGMNTQYF. The full variable domain, in which reference TRBV28 and TRBJ2-3 provide the parts outside the CDR3, is DVKVTQSSRYLVKRTGEKVFLECVQDMDHENMFWYRQDPGLGLRLIYFSYDVKMKEKGDIPEGYSVSREKKERFSLILESASTNQTSMYLCASSRDRGMNTQYFGPGTRLTVL.